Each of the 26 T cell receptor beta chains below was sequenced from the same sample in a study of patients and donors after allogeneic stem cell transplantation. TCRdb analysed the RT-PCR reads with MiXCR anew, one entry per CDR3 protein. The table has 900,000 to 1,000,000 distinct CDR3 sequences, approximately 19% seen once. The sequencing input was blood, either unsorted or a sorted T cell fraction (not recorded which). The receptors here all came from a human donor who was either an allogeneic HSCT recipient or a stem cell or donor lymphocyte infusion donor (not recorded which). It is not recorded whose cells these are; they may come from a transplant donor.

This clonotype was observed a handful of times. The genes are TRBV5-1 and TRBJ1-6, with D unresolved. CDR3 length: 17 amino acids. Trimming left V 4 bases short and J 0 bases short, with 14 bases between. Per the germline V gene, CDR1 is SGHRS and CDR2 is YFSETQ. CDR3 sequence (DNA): TGCGCCAGCAGCCCGCTGGACGGTAGCTCCTATAATTCACCCCTCCACTTT. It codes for CASSPLDGSSYNSPLHF.

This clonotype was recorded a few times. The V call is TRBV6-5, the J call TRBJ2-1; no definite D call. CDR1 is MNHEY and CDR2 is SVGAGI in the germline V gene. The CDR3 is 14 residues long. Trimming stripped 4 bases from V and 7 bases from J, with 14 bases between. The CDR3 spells CASSSKRSWNEQFF. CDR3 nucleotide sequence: TGTGCCAGCAGTTCCAAACGGAGCTGGAATGAGCAGTTCTTC.

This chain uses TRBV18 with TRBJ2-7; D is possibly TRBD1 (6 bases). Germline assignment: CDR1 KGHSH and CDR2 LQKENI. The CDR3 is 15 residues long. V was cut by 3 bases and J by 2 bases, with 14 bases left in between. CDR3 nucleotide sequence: TGTGCCAGCTCACCCGCGTCAGGGGCAACCTACGAGCAGTACTTC. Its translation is CASSPASGATYEQYF. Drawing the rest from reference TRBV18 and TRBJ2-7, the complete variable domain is NAGVMQNPRHLVRRRGQEARLRCSPMKGHSHVYWYRQLPEEGLKFMVYLQKENIIDESGMPKERFSAEFPKEGPSILRIQQVVRGDSAAYFCASSPASGATYEQYFGPGTRLTVT.

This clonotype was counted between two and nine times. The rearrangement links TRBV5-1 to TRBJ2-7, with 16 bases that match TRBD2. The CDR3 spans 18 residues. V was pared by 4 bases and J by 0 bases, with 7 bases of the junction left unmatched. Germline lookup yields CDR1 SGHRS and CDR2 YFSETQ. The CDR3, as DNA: TGCGCCAGCAGCCGCGGGGGACTAGCGGGAGGGAGCTCCTACGAGCAGTACTTC. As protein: CASSRGGLAGGSSYEQYF.

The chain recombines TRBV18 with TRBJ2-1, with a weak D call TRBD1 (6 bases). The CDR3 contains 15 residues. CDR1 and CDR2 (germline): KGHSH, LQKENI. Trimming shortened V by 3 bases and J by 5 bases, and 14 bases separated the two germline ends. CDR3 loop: CASSPIRAGDNEQFF. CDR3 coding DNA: TGTGCCAGCTCACCCATCAGGGCAGGGGACAATGAGCAGTTCTTC.

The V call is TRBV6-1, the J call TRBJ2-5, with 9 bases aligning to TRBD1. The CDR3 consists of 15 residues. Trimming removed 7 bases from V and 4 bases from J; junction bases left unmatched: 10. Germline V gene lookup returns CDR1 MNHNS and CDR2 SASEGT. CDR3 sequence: CASNSDRGARETQYF. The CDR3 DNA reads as TGTGCCAGCAATTCGGACAGGGGTGCGCGAGAGACCCAGTACTTC.

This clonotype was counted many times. The CDR3: CASSPPQGANSPLHF. Here the CDR3 DNA reads TGTGCCAGCTCACCACCGCAGGGGGCAAATTCACCCCTCCACTTT. The genes are TRBV18 and TRBJ1-6; 8 positions agree with TRBD1. Unmatched junction bases numbered 2, after V lost 0 bases and J lost 7 bases. The CDR3 is 15 residues long. In germline, CDR1 is KGHSH, CDR2 LQKENI. The full variable domain, completed using reference TRBV18 and TRBJ1-6, is NAGVMQNPRHLVRRRGQEARLRCSPMKGHSHVYWYRQLPEEGLKFMVYLQKENIIDESGMPKERFSAEFPKEGPSILRIQQVVRGDSAAYFCASSPPQGANSPLHFGNGTRLTVT.

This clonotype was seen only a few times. For the CDR3, the DNA is TGCAGTGCTACGCCCCTAGCGGAAACCTACAATGAGCAGTTCTTC. Amino acid sequence: CSATPLAETYNEQFF. The gene calls are TRBV20-1 and TRBJ2-1, with 7 bases matching TRBD2. The J segment lost 2 bases and the V segment lost 4 bases, leaving 8 bases of the junction unmatched. CDR1 and CDR2 (germline): DFQATT, SNEGSKA (reference sequence). This CDR3 has 15 residues.

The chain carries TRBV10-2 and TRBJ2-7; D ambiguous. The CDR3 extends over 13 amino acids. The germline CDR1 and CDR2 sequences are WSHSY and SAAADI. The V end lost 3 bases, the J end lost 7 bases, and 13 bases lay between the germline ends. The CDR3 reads CASSESPATEQYF. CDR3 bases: TGCGCCAGCAGTGAATCCCCCGCGACTGAGCAGTACTTC.

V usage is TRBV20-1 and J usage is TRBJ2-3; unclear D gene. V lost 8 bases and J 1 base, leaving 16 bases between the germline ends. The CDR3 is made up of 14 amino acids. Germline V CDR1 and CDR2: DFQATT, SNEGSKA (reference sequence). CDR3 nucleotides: TGCAGTCCGATGAAGAAACCGGGCACAGATACGCAGTATTTT. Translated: CSPMKKPGTDTQYF.

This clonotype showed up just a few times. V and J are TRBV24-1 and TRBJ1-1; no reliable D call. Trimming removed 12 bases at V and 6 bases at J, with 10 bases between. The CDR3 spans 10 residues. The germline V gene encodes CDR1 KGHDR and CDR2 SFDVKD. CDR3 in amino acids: CAARSAEAFF. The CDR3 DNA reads TGTGCCGCACGATCCGCTGAAGCTTTCTTT.

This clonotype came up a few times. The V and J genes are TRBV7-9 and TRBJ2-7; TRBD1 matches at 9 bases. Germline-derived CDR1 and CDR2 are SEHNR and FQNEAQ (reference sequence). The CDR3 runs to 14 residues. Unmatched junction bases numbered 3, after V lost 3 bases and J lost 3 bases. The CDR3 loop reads CASSFRDRDYEQYF. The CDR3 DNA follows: TGTGCCAGCAGCTTCCGGGACAGGGACTACGAGCAGTACTTC.

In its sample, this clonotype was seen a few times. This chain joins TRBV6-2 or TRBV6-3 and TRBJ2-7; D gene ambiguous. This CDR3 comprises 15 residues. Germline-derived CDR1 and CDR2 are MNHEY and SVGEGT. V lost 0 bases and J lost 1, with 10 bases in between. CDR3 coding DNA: TGTGCCAGCAGTTACTCGCGGATTACTTCCTACGAGCAGTACTTC. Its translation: CASSYSRITSYEQYF.

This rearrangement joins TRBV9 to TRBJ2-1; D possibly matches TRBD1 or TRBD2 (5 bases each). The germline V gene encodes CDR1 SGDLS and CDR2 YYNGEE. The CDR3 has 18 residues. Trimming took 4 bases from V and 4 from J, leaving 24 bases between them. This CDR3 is CASSSSDTSGRRYNEQFF. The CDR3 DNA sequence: TGTGCCAGCAGCTCATCGGACACCTCGGGACGCAGATACAATGAGCAGTTCTTC.

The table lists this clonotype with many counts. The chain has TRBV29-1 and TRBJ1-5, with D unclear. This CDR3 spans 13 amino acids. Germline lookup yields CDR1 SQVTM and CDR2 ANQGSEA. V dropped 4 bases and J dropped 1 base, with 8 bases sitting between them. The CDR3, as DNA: TGCAGCGTTGGGGTCGGGAGCAATCAGCCCCAGCATTTT. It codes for CSVGVGSNQPQHF. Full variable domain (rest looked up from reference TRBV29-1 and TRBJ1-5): SAVISQKPSRDICQRGTSLTIQCQVDSQVTMMFWYRQQPGQSLTLIATANQGSEATYESGFVIDKFPISRPNLTFSTLTVSNMSPEDSSIYLCSVGVGSNQPQHFGDGTRLSIL.

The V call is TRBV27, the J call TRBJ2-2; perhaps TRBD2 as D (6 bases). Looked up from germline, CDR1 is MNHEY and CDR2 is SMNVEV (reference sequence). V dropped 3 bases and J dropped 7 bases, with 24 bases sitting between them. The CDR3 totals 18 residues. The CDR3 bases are TGTGCCAGCAGTTTCACACAAGCCGGGCCCAGAGCGGGCGGGGAGCTGTTTTTT. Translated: CASSFTQAGPRAGGELFF.

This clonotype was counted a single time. The CDR3 sequence is CAISESGHGYTF. The DNA for the CDR3 is TGTGCCATCAGTGAGTCAGGGCATGGCTACACCTTC. The V and J genes are TRBV10-3 and TRBJ1-2; D ambiguous. CDR3 length equals 12 residues. From germline, CDR1 is ENHRY and CDR2 SYGVKD. V was clipped by 0 bases and J by 6 bases, with 5 bases between them.

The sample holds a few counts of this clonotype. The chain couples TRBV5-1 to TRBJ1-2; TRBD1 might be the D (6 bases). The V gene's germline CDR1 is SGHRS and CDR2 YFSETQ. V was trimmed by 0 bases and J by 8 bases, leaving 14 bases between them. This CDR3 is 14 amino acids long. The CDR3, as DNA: TGCGCCAGCAGCTTGGAGGGGGGCGAATACGGCTACACCTTC. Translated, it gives CASSLEGGEYGYTF.

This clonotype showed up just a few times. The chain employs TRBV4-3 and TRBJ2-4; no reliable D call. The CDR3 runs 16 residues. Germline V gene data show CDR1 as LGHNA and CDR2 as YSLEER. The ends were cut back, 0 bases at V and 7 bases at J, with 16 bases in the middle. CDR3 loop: CASSQDPAPKRNIQYF. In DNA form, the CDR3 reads TGCGCCAGCAGCCAAGATCCGGCCCCCAAGAGGAACATTCAGTACTTC.

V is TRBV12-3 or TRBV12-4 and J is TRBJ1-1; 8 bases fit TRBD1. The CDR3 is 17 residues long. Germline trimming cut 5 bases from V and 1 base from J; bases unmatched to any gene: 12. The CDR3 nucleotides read TGTGCCAGCAGTCAGGGGGCCCCCGCTATTCAGAACACTGAAGCTTTCTTT. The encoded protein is CASSQGAPAIQNTEAFF.

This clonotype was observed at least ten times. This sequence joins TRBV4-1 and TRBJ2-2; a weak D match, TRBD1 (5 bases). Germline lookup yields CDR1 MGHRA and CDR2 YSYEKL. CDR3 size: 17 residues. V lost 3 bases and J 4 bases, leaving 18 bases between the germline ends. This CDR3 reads CASSHVLSGLGTGELFF. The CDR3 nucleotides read TGCGCCAGCAGCCACGTACTTTCAGGGTTGGGCACCGGGGAGCTGTTTTTT.

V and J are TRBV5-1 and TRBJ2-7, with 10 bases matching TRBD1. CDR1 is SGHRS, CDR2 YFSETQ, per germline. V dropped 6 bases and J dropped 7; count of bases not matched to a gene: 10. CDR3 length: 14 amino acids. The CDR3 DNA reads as TGCGCCAGCACTGGGGACAGGGGATCGCGAGAGCAGTACTTC. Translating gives CASTGDRGSREQYF.

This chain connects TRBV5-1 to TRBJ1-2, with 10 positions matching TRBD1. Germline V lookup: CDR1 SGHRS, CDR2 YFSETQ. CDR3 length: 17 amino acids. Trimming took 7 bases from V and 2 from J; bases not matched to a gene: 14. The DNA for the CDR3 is TGCGCCAGCCGATCCCTTAGTCCGGGACAGGGGAACTATGGCTACACCTTC. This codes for CASRSLSPGQGNYGYTF.

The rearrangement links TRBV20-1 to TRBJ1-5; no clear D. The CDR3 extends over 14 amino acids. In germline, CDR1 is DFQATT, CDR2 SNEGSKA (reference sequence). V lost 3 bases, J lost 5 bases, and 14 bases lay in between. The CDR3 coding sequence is TGCAGTGCTAGTAAAGGATGGTCGGATCAGCCCCAGCATTTT. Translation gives CSASKGWSDQPQHF.

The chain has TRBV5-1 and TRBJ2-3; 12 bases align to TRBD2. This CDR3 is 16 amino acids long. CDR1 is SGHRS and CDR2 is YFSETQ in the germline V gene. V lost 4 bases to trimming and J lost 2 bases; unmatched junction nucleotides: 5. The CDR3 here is CASSARLAGDTDTQYF. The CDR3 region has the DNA TGCGCCAGCAGCGCTAGACTAGCGGGGGACACAGATACGCAGTATTTT.

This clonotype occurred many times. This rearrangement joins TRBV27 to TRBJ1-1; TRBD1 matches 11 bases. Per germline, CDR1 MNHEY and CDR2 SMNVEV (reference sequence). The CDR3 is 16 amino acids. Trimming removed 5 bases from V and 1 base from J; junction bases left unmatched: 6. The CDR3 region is CASSPDRGRENTEAFF. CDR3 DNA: TGTGCCAGCAGTCCGGACAGGGGGCGGGAGAACACTGAAGCTTTCTTT.